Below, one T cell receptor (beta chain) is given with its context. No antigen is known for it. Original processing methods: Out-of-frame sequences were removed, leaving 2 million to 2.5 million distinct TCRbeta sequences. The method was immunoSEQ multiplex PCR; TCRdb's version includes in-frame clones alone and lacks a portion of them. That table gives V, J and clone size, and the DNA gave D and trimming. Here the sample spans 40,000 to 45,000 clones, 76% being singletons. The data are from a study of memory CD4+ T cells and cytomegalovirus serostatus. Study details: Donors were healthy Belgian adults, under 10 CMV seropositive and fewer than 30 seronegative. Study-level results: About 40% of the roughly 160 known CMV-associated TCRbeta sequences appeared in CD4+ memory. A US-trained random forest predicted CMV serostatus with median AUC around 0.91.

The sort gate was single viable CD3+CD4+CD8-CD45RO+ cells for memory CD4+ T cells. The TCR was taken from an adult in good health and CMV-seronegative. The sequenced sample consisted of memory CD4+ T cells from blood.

The CDR3 DNA follows: TGCGCCAGCAGCCAGGGGTATGGCAATCAGCCCCAGCATTTT. This encodes CASSQGYGNQPQHF. This chain connects TRBV4-1 to TRBJ1-5; the D is unclear. Germline values: CDR1 MGHRA, CDR2 YSYEKL. The CDR3 is 14 residues long. Trimming took off 3 bases at V and 2 bases at J, with 8 bases between the two ends.